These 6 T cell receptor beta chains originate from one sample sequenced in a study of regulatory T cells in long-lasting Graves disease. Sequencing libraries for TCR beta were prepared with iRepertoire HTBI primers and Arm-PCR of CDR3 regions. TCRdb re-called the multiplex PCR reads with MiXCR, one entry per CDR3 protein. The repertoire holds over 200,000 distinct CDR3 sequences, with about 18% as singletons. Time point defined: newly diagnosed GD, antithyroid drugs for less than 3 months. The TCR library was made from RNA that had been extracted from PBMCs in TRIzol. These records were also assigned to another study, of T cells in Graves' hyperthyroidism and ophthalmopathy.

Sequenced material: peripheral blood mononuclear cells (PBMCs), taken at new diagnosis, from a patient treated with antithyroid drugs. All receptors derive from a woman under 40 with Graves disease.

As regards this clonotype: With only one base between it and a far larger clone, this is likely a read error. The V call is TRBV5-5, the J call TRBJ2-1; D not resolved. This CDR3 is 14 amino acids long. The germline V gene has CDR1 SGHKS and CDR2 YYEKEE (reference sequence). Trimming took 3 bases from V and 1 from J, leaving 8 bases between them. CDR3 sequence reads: CASSSLSSYNEQFF. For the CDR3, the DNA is TGTGCCAGCAGCTCCCTAAGTTCCTACAATGAGCAGTTCTTC.

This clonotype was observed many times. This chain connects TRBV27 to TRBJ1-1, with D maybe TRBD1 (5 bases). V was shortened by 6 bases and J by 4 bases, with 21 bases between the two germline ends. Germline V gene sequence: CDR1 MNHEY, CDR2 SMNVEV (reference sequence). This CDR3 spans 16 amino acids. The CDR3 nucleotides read TGTGCCAGCAGCAGAACCCCGGGGGTTTTGGGCACTGAAGCTTTCTTT. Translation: CASSRTPGVLGTEAFF.

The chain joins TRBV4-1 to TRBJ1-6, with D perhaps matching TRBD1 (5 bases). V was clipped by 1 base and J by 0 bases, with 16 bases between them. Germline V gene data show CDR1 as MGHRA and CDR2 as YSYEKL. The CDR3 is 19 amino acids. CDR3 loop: CASSQGRGSGSSYNSPLHF. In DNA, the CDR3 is TGCGCCAGCAGCCAAGGGAGGGGCTCCGGGAGCTCCTATAATTCACCCCTCCACTTT.

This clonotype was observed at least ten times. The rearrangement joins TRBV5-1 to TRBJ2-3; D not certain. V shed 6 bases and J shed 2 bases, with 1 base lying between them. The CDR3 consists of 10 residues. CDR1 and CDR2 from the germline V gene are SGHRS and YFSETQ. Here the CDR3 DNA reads TGCGCCAGCATCACAGATACGCAGTATTTT. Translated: CASITDTQYF.

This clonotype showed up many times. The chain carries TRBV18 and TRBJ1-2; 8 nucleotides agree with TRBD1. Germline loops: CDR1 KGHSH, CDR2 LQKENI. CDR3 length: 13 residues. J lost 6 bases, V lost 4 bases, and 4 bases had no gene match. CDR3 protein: CASSHPGGNGYTF. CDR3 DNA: TGTGCCAGCTCACACCCAGGGGGCAATGGCTACACCTTC. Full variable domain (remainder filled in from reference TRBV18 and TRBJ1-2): NAGVMQNPRHLVRRRGQEARLRCSPMKGHSHVYWYRQLPEEGLKFMVYLQKENIIDESGMPKERFSAEFPKEGPSILRIQQVVRGDSAAYFCASSHPGGNGYTFGSGTRLTVV.

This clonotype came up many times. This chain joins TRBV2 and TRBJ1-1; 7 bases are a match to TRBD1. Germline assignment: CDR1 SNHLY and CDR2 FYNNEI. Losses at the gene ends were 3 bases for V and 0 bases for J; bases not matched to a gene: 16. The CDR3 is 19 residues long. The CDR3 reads CASSETWQGEGLMNTEAFF. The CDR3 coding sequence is TGTGCCAGCAGTGAGACGTGGCAGGGGGAGGGCCTAATGAACACTGAAGCTTTCTTT.